Given below is one T cell receptor beta chain in context. What it recognizes is unknown. In the same sample, other DNA sequences code for this CDR3. Original processing methods: After removing out-of-frame reads, around 2,100,000 distinct TCRbeta sequences remained. Using immunoSEQ multiplex PCR, the repertoire was profiled, and TCRdb retains in-frame clones only, with some absent. The V and J calls and clone size come from that table; D and trimming were worked out from the DNA. This sample has around 63,000 clones; around 80% occur once, and the top ten carry around 0.53%. This sample is part of a study of memory CD4+ T cells and cytomegalovirus serostatus. Study in general: This sample comes from healthy Belgian adults, 9 CMV seropositive, approximately 22 seronegative. Study results and limitations: CD4+ memory repertoires contained about two fifths of the 164 reported CMV TCRbeta sequences.

The CDR3 is made up of 16 amino acids. V lost 3 bases, J lost 2 bases, and 8 bases stayed unmatched. CDR1 is SEHNR, CDR2 FQNEAQ, per germline (reference sequence). The sort gate was single viable CD3+CD4+CD8-CD45RO+ cells for memory CD4+ T cells. This chain connects TRBV7-9 to TRBJ2-5, with TRBD1 matching over 8 bases. The receptor was derived from an adult in good health and CMV-seronegative. Some clones in this sample may be carry-over from other donors' samples. The material sequenced was memory CD4+ T cells from blood. Here the CDR3 reads CASSLGDRGLQETQYF. The CDR3 bases are TGTGCCAGCAGCTTGGGCGACAGGGGACTGCAAGAGACCCAGTACTTC.